A selection of T cell receptor beta chains follows, all from one sample in a study of memory CD4+ T cells and cytomegalovirus serostatus. Libraries were prepared by immunoSEQ multiplex PCR; TCRdb keeps only in-frame clonotypes and omits some of them. This table has about 61,000 clones, approximately 85% appearing once. Sequenced sample: memory CD4+ T cells from blood. The receptor set was obtained from an adult in good health and CMV-seronegative. Both conserved end residues are part of each CDR3. D genes are given only for firm matches. The size field is filled for only some rows; it gives once, few, many or a size class.

v_gene	d_gene	abundance	j_gene	CDR3aa	CDR3nt
TRBV5-1	NA	NA	TRBJ2-5	CASSLDGETQYF	TGCGCCAGCAGCTTGGATGGGGAGACCCAGTACTTC
TRBV6-1	TRBD2	NA	TRBJ2-3	CASVAGQGSTDTQYF	TGTGCCAGTGTAGCGGGCCAGGGTAGCACAGATACGCAGTATTTT
TRBV5-6	TRBD1	NA	TRBJ2-7	CASSSTGINYEQYF	TGTGCCAGCAGCTCGACAGGGATTAACTACGAGCAGTACTTC
TRBV9	TRBD2	NA	TRBJ2-3	CASSVGLAGGWDTQYF	TGTGCCAGCAGCGTCGGACTAGCGGGGGGATGGGATACGCAGTATTTT
TRBV15	TRBD1	few	TRBJ1-2	CATSSQTGTGVGYTF	TGTGCCACCAGCAGTCAAACCGGGACAGGGGTTGGCTACACCTTC
TRBV2	NA	NA	TRBJ2-3	CASIGRATDTQYF	TGTGCCAGCATTGGCAGGGCTACAGATACGCAGTATTTT
TRBV19	NA	NA	TRBJ1-2	CASSGGQTNYGYTF	TGTGCCAGTAGTGGCGGACAGACTAACTATGGCTACACCTTC
TRBV5-1	NA	NA	TRBJ2-7	CASSLRDGTTYEQYF	TGCGCCAGCTCCCTGAGGGACGGAACCACCTACGAGCAGTACTTC
TRBV5-6	TRBD1	NA	TRBJ2-7	CASSLGGGQSYEQYF	TGTGCCAGCAGCTTGGGTGGGGGACAGTCCTACGAGCAGTACTTC
TRBV28	NA	NA	TRBJ2-5	CASSTGWAETQYF	TGTGCCAGCAGCACAGGGTGGGCAGAGACCCAGTACTTC
TRBV7-9	TRBD1	NA	TRBJ1-5	CASTPGTGDSEPQHF	TGTGCCAGCACCCCTGGCACGGGGGACAGCGAGCCCCAGCATTTT
TRBV5-8	NA	once	TRBJ1-5	CASSQDTVGNQPQHF	TGTGCCAGCAGCCAAGATACAGTCGGCAATCAGCCCCAGCATTTT
TRBV5-6	NA	NA	TRBJ1-2	CASSLARLISF	TGTGCCAGCAGCTTGGCCCGGCTTATCTCGTTC
TRBV9	TRBD1	NA	TRBJ2-3	CASSAKTGADTQYF	TGTGCCAGCAGCGCGAAAACAGGGGCAGATACGCAGTATTTT